Each of the 10 T cell receptor beta chains below was sequenced from the same sample in a study of cytomegalovirus exposure and HLA in healthy donors. Primers for the PCR totalled 60 Vbeta and 13 Jbeta. The repertoire was sequenced with immunoSEQ multiplex PCR; TCRdb's copy has only in-frame clones and lacks some. Here the sample spans under 150,000 clones, approximately 85% being singletons. The source material was PBMCs. The receptors shown here come from a woman aged 45-60 years in good health and CMV-seropositive.

The chain links TRBV6-1 to TRBJ1-1, with 7 bases matching TRBD1. With V trimmed by 6 bases and J by 5 bases, 3 bases remained unmatched. This CDR3 region has 12 residues. Germline CDR1 reads MNHNS; CDR2 reads SASEGT. CDR3 DNA sequence: TGTGCCAGCAGGAGGACAGGAACTGAAGCTTTCTTT. This encodes CASRRTGTEAFF.

This chain connects TRBV7-9 to TRBJ2-7, with 10 bases fitting TRBD2. The CDR3 has 15 amino acids. The germline CDR1 and CDR2 sequences are SEHNR and FQNEAQ (reference sequence). The V segment lost 3 bases and the J segment 3 bases; nucleotides outside the gene matches: 5. The CDR3 region has the DNA TGTGCCAGCAGCTTGGGACTAGCGCCTTTCTACGAGCAGTACTTC. Translation gives CASSLGLAPFYEQYF.

The DNA of the CDR3 is TGTGCCAGCAGTTACTCAACGGGACAGGCCTATTACGAGCAGTACTTC. Translated: CASSYSTGQAYYEQYF. The gene calls are TRBV6-5 and TRBJ2-5; 8 positions agree with TRBD1. The DNA end is more similar to TRBJ2-7, so the J call may be wrong. This CDR3 contains 16 residues. CDR1 is MNHEY and CDR2 is SVGAGI in the germline V gene.

This clone was seen more than once but under ten times. The V call is TRBV4-3, the J call TRBJ1-2; D may be TRBD1 (5 bases). The CDR3 is made up of 15 amino acids. The V gene lost 1 base and the J gene lost 4 bases, with 13 bases spanning the gap. Germline CDR1 reads LGHNA; CDR2 reads YSLEER. CDR3 loop: CASSQVGREVYGYTF. The CDR3 nucleotides read TGCGCCAGCAGCCAAGTGGGCAGGGAGGTCTATGGCTACACCTTC.

The chain is built from TRBV6-5 and TRBJ2-1; D may be TRBD2 (6 bases). V dropped 0 bases and J dropped 10 bases, with 10 bases sitting between them. Germline V gene data show CDR1 as MNHEY and CDR2 as SVGAGI. The CDR3 consists of 13 residues. The CDR3 sequence: CASSYSTSREQFF. The CDR3 DNA reads as TGTGCCAGCAGTTACTCGACTAGTAGGGAGCAGTTCTTC.

This sequence joins TRBV6-5 and TRBJ2-1; D is unresolved. Germline-derived CDR1 and CDR2 are MNHEY and SVGAGI. The V gene lost 0 bases and the J gene lost 5 bases, with 5 bases spanning the gap. The CDR3 is 13 residues long. The CDR3 bases are TGTGCCAGCAGTTACTCGAGTCACAATGAGCAGTTCTTC. Translating gives CASSYSSHNEQFF.

The chain joins TRBV6-4 to TRBJ2-7; the match to TRBD2 covers 7 bases. This CDR3 contains 19 residues. From germline, CDR1 is MRHNA and CDR2 SNTAGT. Trimming cost V 0 bases and J 6 bases; bases outside gene matches: 20. The CDR3 region is CASSDSIPAGGSLWREQYF. The CDR3 bases are TGTGCCAGCAGTGACTCGATCCCGGCTGGCGGGAGTCTGTGGCGCGAGCAGTACTTC.

The chain combines TRBV14 with TRBJ2-5, with 8 bases aligning to TRBD2. The CDR3 has 11 amino acids. Germline trimming cut 3 bases from V and 13 bases from J; bases unmatched to any gene: 4. CDR1 SGHDN and CDR2 FVKESK come from the germline V gene. The CDR3 DNA reads TGTGCCAGCAGCCAGACTAGCGTCTCGTACTTC. It translates to CASSQTSVSYF. Full variable domain (remainder filled in from reference TRBV14 and TRBJ2-5): EAGVTQFPSHSVIEKGQTVTLRCDPISGHDNLYWYRRVMGKEIKFLLHFVKESKQDESGMPNNRFLAERTGGTYSTLKVQPAELEDSGVYFCASSQTSVSYFGPGTRLLVL.

J is TRBJ1-4 and V is TRBV6-1; 7 bases are shared with TRBD1. Germline V lookup: CDR1 MNHNS, CDR2 SASEGT. V trimming: 4 bases; J trimming: 8 bases; junction bases outside the gene matches: 10. This CDR3 has 15 amino acids. This CDR3 reads CASSAKQGPREKLFF. For the CDR3, the DNA is TGTGCCAGCAGTGCCAAACAGGGGCCGCGGGAAAAACTGTTTTTT.

The V gene is TRBV28, the J gene TRBJ2-1; TRBD2 matches at 10 bases. The germline V gene encodes CDR1 MDHEN and CDR2 SYDVKM. The CDR3 covers 16 residues. With 3 bases clipped from V and 7 bases from J, the junction kept 9 bases outside the gene matches. The DNA of the CDR3 is TGTGCCAGCAGTTTGAGGCTAGCGGGAGCTAATAATGAGCAGTTCTTC. The encoded protein is CASSLRLAGANNEQFF. The whole variable domain, filled in from reference TRBV28 and TRBJ2-1, reads DVKVTQSSRYLVKRTGEKVFLECVQDMDHENMFWYRQDPGLGLRLIYFSYDVKMKEKGDIPEGYSVSREKKERFSLILESASTNQTSMYLCASSLRLAGANNEQFFGPGTRLTVL.